These T cell receptor beta chains were read from a single sample in a study of blood T cell repertoires in COVID-19. Only in-frame clones appear in the TCRdb table, and some are missing; sequencing was by immunoSEQ multiplex PCR. In the table there are more than 250,000 clones, roughly 89% of which are singletons. Input material: PBMCs or T cells enriched from blood (not recorded which). These receptors originate from a woman aged 18 to 35 with acute COVID-19. Each CDR3 is given with its conserved first and last residue. Each record gives: clone size, V gene, D gene, J gene, CDR3 protein, CDR3 DNA. The D gene is left open where the match is weak. Not all rows give a size; the values are once, few, many and, for expanded clones, a class.

clone_size: .; v_call: TRBV5-1; d_call: .; j_call: TRBJ2-1; cdr3_aa: CASSLLAEALTSEQFF; cdr3_nt: TGCGCCAGCAGCCTATTAGCGGAAGCCCTCACGAGTGAGCAGTTCTTC
clone_size: .; v_call: TRBV18; d_call: .; j_call: TRBJ1-1; cdr3_aa: CASSPKQRNTEAFF; cdr3_nt: TGTGCCAGCTCTCCAAAACAGAGGAACACTGAAGCTTTCTTT
clone_size: .; v_call: TRBV10-1; d_call: TRBD2; j_call: TRBJ2-1; cdr3_aa: CASSALWEAGEANEQFF; cdr3_nt: TGCGCCAGCAGTGCCCTCTGGGAAGCGGGAGAGGCCAATGAGCAGTTCTTC
clone_size: .; v_call: TRBV10-2; d_call: .; j_call: TRBJ2-7; cdr3_aa: CASSERGYEQYF; cdr3_nt: TGCGCCAGCAGTGAGAGGGGGTATGAGCAGTACTTC
clone_size: .; v_call: TRBV27; d_call: .; j_call: TRBJ1-1; cdr3_aa: CASSLGHRGEAFF; cdr3_nt: TGTGCCAGCAGTTTAGGTCATAGGGGTGAAGCTTTCTTT
clone_size: few; v_call: TRBV18; d_call: TRBD2; j_call: TRBJ2-7; cdr3_aa: CASSPGTSASSYEQYF; cdr3_nt: TGTGCCAGCTCACCAGGGACTAGCGCCTCCTCCTACGAGCAGTACTTC
clone_size: .; v_call: TRBV28; d_call: TRBD2; j_call: TRBJ2-1; cdr3_aa: CASSFALLHTSGSYNEQFF; cdr3_nt: TGTGCCAGCAGTTTTGCGCTACTACACACTAGCGGGAGCTACAATGAGCAGTTCTTC
clone_size: .; v_call: TRBV2; d_call: .; j_call: TRBJ2-1; cdr3_aa: CASKRELNEQFF; cdr3_nt: TGTGCCAGCAAAAGAGAGTTGAATGAGCAGTTCTTC
clone_size: once; v_call: TRBV5-1; d_call: .; j_call: TRBJ2-7; cdr3_aa: CASSLAGGISYEQYF; cdr3_nt: TGCGCCAGCAGCTTGGCAGGGGGGATCTCCTACGAGCAGTACTTC
clone_size: .; v_call: TRBV7-9; d_call: .; j_call: TRBJ1-1; cdr3_aa: CASSQPAGRGNTEAFF; cdr3_nt: TGTGCCAGCAGTCAACCTGCGGGCAGGGGGAACACTGAAGCTTTCTTT
clone_size: .; v_call: TRBV9; d_call: .; j_call: TRBJ2-1; cdr3_aa: CASSVAYFNEQFF; cdr3_nt: TGTGCCAGCAGCGTAGCCTACTTCAATGAGCAGTTCTTC
clone_size: .; v_call: TRBV28; d_call: TRBD2; j_call: TRBJ2-3; cdr3_aa: CASSLGTSGRASDTQYF; cdr3_nt: TGTGCCAGCAGTTTAGGGACTAGCGGGAGGGCCTCGGATACGCAGTATTTT
clone_size: few; v_call: TRBV11-3; d_call: .; j_call: TRBJ1-1; cdr3_aa: CASSLGPEAEAFF; cdr3_nt: TGTGCCAGCAGCTTAGGGCCGGAGGCTGAAGCTTTCTTT
clone_size: .; v_call: TRBV9; d_call: TRBD2; j_call: TRBJ2-1; cdr3_aa: CASSVTGGRVSYNEQFF; cdr3_nt: TGTGCCAGCAGCGTGACCGGGGGGAGGGTCTCCTACAATGAGCAGTTCTTC
clone_size: once; v_call: TRBV11-2; d_call: TRBD1; j_call: TRBJ1-6; cdr3_aa: CASSQATGVPNSPLHF; cdr3_nt: TGTGCCAGCAGCCAAGCCACAGGGGTCCCTAATTCACCCCTCCACTTT
clone_size: once; v_call: TRBV28; d_call: TRBD2; j_call: TRBJ2-3; cdr3_aa: CASSPPSGSILDTQYF; cdr3_nt: TGTGCCAGCAGTCCACCTAGCGGGAGCATTCTGGATACGCAGTATTTT
clone_size: .; v_call: TRBV30; d_call: .; j_call: TRBJ1-6; cdr3_aa: CALAGAHNSPLHF; cdr3_nt: TGTGCCTTGGCAGGGGCCCATAATTCACCCCTCCACTTT
clone_size: .; v_call: TRBV5-1; d_call: TRBD1; j_call: TRBJ1-2; cdr3_aa: CASSFYYSDRTYGYTF; cdr3_nt: TGCGCCAGCAGCTTTTACTACTCGGACAGGACCTATGGCTACACCTTC
clone_size: .; v_call: TRBV27; d_call: TRBD1; j_call: TRBJ1-2; cdr3_aa: CASRAQGDYYGYTF; cdr3_nt: TGTGCCAGCAGAGCCCAGGGGGACTACTATGGCTACACCTTC
clone_size: once; v_call: TRBV4-1; d_call: .; j_call: TRBJ2-1; cdr3_aa: CASSPQQGSLYNEQFF; cdr3_nt: TGCGCCAGCAGCCCTCAACAGGGTTCTCTCTACAATGAGCAGTTCTTC
clone_size: .; v_call: TRBV19; d_call: .; j_call: TRBJ1-2; cdr3_aa: CASTREIGYGYTF; cdr3_nt: TGTGCCAGTACTCGAGAGATCGGCTATGGCTACACCTTC
clone_size: .; v_call: TRBV9; d_call: TRBD2; j_call: TRBJ2-5; cdr3_aa: CASSVAAGVTQETQYF; cdr3_nt: TGTGCCAGCAGCGTAGCAGCGGGAGTAACCCAAGAGACCCAGTACTTC
clone_size: few; v_call: TRBV6-5; d_call: .; j_call: TRBJ2-3; cdr3_aa: CASSYSPTSTDTQYF; cdr3_nt: TGTGCCAGCAGTTACTCCCCGACTAGCACAGATACGCAGTATTTT
clone_size: .; v_call: TRBV3-1/TRBV3-2; d_call: .; j_call: TRBJ1-1; cdr3_aa: CASRGLAATEAFF; cdr3_nt: TGTGCCAGCAGGGGGCTGGCGGCCACTGAAGCTTTCTTT
clone_size: .; v_call: TRBV7-8; d_call: .; j_call: TRBJ2-1; cdr3_aa: CASTQPGVGEQFF; cdr3_nt: TGTGCCAGCACCCAACCCGGAGTCGGTGAGCAGTTCTTC
clone_size: .; v_call: TRBV3-1/TRBV3-2; d_call: TRBD1; j_call: TRBJ1-1; cdr3_aa: CASTRTGPNTEAFF; cdr3_nt: TGTGCCAGCACCCGGACAGGGCCGAACACTGAAGCTTTCTTT
clone_size: .; v_call: TRBV5-4; d_call: TRBD2; j_call: TRBJ2-1; cdr3_aa: CASSLVMTSGTNEQFF; cdr3_nt: TGTGCCAGCAGCTTGGTTATGACTAGCGGGACCAATGAGCAGTTCTTC
clone_size: .; v_call: TRBV19; d_call: TRBD1; j_call: TRBJ1-4; cdr3_aa: CASSPGQINEKLFF; cdr3_nt: TGTGCCAGTAGCCCGGGACAGATTAATGAAAAACTGTTTTTT
clone_size: .; v_call: TRBV4-2; d_call: TRBD1; j_call: TRBJ1-4; cdr3_aa: CASSPGQGALDYEKLFF; cdr3_nt: TGTGCCAGCAGCCCGGGACAGGGGGCGCTTGATTATGAAAAACTGTTTTTT
clone_size: once; v_call: TRBV30; d_call: TRBD2; j_call: TRBJ2-7; cdr3_aa: CAWSSGRRSYEQYF; cdr3_nt: TGTGCCTGGAGTAGCGGGAGAAGGTCCTACGAGCAGTACTTC
clone_size: once; v_call: TRBV19; d_call: .; j_call: TRBJ1-2; cdr3_aa: CASMGGSWNYGYTF; cdr3_nt: TGTGCCAGCATGGGGGGGTCTTGGAACTATGGCTACACCTTC
clone_size: .; v_call: TRBV6-5; d_call: TRBD2; j_call: TRBJ2-1; cdr3_aa: CASRALAGGNNEQFF; cdr3_nt: TGTGCCAGCAGGGCACTAGCGGGAGGAAACAATGAGCAGTTCTTC
clone_size: .; v_call: TRBV7-8; d_call: TRBD2; j_call: TRBJ2-5; cdr3_aa: CASSLGTTQETQYF; cdr3_nt: TGTGCCAGCAGCCTCGGGACTACCCAAGAGACCCAGTACTTC
clone_size: .; v_call: TRBV19; d_call: TRBD1; j_call: TRBJ1-5; cdr3_aa: CASSISGTGAGPNQPQHF; cdr3_nt: TGTGCCAGTAGTATCTCTGGGACAGGGGCTGGCCCCAATCAGCCCCAGCATTTT
clone_size: .; v_call: TRBV19; d_call: TRBD1; j_call: TRBJ1-5; cdr3_aa: CASSDRPNQPQHF; cdr3_nt: TGTGCCAGTTCGGACAGGCCCAATCAGCCCCAGCATTTT
clone_size: .; v_call: TRBV2; d_call: TRBD1; j_call: TRBJ1-1; cdr3_aa: CASRSRGRSTEAFF; cdr3_nt: TGTGCCAGCAGAAGCAGGGGGCGAAGCACTGAAGCTTTCTTT
clone_size: .; v_call: TRBV14; d_call: .; j_call: TRBJ1-1; cdr3_aa: CASSLGGSPEAFF; cdr3_nt: TGTGCCAGCAGCCTGGGGGGTAGCCCTGAAGCTTTCTTT
clone_size: .; v_call: TRBV12-5; d_call: TRBD1; j_call: TRBJ2-5; cdr3_aa: CASGLVPRQGYQETQYF; cdr3_nt: TGTGCTAGTGGTTTGGTACCCCGACAGGGCTACCAAGAGACCCAGTACTTC
clone_size: few; v_call: TRBV6-5; d_call: TRBD1; j_call: TRBJ1-6; cdr3_aa: CASSPRTGGNSPLHF; cdr3_nt: TGTGCCAGCAGTCCTCGGACAGGAGGCAATTCACCCCTCCACTTT
clone_size: .; v_call: TRBV2; d_call: TRBD1; j_call: TRBJ1-5; cdr3_aa: CASSGQGSNQPQHF; cdr3_nt: TGTGCCAGCAGTGGACAGGGAAGCAATCAGCCCCAGCATTTT
clone_size: .; v_call: TRBV19; d_call: .; j_call: TRBJ2-2; cdr3_aa: CASSYGGLVNTGELFF; cdr3_nt: TGTGCCAGTAGTTATGGGGGGTTAGTGAACACCGGGGAGCTGTTTTTT
clone_size: .; v_call: TRBV28; d_call: .; j_call: TRBJ1-1; cdr3_aa: CASSMLGGAGMAFF; cdr3_nt: TGTGCCAGCAGCATGCTAGGGGGGGCGGGCATGGCTTTCTTT
clone_size: few; v_call: TRBV27; d_call: .; j_call: TRBJ1-6; cdr3_aa: CASSTTGSPLHF; cdr3_nt: TGTGCCAGCAGTACCACGGGTTCACCCCTCCACTTT
clone_size: .; v_call: TRBV30; d_call: TRBD1; j_call: TRBJ2-2; cdr3_aa: CAWSVWDRDTGELFF; cdr3_nt: TGTGCCTGGAGTGTATGGGACAGAGACACCGGGGAGCTGTTTTTT
clone_size: .; v_call: TRBV19; d_call: .; j_call: TRBJ2-2; cdr3_aa: CASSIDLITGELFF; cdr3_nt: TGTGCCAGTAGTATCGACTTGATCACCGGGGAGCTGTTTTTT
clone_size: few; v_call: TRBV27; d_call: .; j_call: TRBJ1-1; cdr3_aa: CASSLSPQGTNTEAFF; cdr3_nt: TGTGCCAGCAGTTTATCACCTCAGGGTACTAACACTGAAGCTTTCTTT
clone_size: .; v_call: TRBV7-9; d_call: .; j_call: TRBJ1-4; cdr3_aa: CASSFARSDEKLFF; cdr3_nt: TGTGCCAGCAGCTTTGCGAGGTCGGATGAAAAACTGTTTTTT
clone_size: .; v_call: TRBV10-3; d_call: .; j_call: TRBJ2-7; cdr3_aa: CAISKTFSGTIPYEQYF; cdr3_nt: TGTGCCATCAGCAAGACTTTTAGCGGAACAATTCCCTACGAGCAGTACTTC
clone_size: .; v_call: TRBV6-4; d_call: TRBD1; j_call: TRBJ2-1; cdr3_aa: CASSETGGSYNEQFF; cdr3_nt: TGTGCCAGCAGTGAGACAGGGGGCTCCTACAATGAGCAGTTCTTC
clone_size: .; v_call: TRBV28; d_call: TRBD2; j_call: TRBJ2-3; cdr3_aa: CASSLFPLAGVGTDTQYF; cdr3_nt: TGTGCCAGCAGTTTATTCCCTTTAGCGGGAGTGGGCACAGATACGCAGTATTTT
clone_size: .; v_call: TRBV6-5; d_call: TRBD1; j_call: TRBJ1-5; cdr3_aa: CASFDRGYNQPQHF; cdr3_nt: TGTGCCAGCTTCGACAGGGGATACAATCAGCCCCAGCATTTT
clone_size: .; v_call: TRBV19; d_call: .; j_call: TRBJ2-7; cdr3_aa: CASSRSGNHEQYF; cdr3_nt: TGTGCCAGTAGTAGGTCGGGGAACCACGAGCAGTACTTC
clone_size: .; v_call: TRBV9; d_call: TRBD2; j_call: TRBJ2-1; cdr3_aa: CASSVGLAGVFYNEQFF; cdr3_nt: TGTGCCAGCAGCGTAGGGCTAGCGGGGGTGTTCTACAATGAGCAGTTCTTC
clone_size: .; v_call: TRBV7-3; d_call: .; j_call: TRBJ2-2; cdr3_aa: CASRRVGGSTGELFF; cdr3_nt: TGTGCCAGCAGGCGGGTCGGAGGGAGCACCGGGGAGCTGTTTTTT
clone_size: many; v_call: TRBV14; d_call: .; j_call: TRBJ1-6; cdr3_aa: CASSPYTNGSPLHF; cdr3_nt: TGTGCCAGCAGCCCATATACGAACGGTTCACCCCTCCACTTT
clone_size: .; v_call: TRBV5-4; d_call: .; j_call: TRBJ2-2; cdr3_aa: CASSLEPVGELFF; cdr3_nt: TGTGCCAGCAGCTTGGAACCGGTCGGGGAGCTGTTTTTT
clone_size: .; v_call: TRBV12-2; d_call: .; j_call: TRBJ1-1; cdr3_aa: CASRSGQGSNTEAFF; cdr3_nt: TGTGCAAGTCGCTCGGGACAGGGGTCGAACACTGAAGCTTTCTTT
clone_size: .; v_call: TRBV18; d_call: TRBD2; j_call: TRBJ2-3; cdr3_aa: CASSQLAGVSSDTQYF; cdr3_nt: TGTGCCAGCTCCCAACTAGCGGGAGTTTCTTCAGATACGCAGTATTTT